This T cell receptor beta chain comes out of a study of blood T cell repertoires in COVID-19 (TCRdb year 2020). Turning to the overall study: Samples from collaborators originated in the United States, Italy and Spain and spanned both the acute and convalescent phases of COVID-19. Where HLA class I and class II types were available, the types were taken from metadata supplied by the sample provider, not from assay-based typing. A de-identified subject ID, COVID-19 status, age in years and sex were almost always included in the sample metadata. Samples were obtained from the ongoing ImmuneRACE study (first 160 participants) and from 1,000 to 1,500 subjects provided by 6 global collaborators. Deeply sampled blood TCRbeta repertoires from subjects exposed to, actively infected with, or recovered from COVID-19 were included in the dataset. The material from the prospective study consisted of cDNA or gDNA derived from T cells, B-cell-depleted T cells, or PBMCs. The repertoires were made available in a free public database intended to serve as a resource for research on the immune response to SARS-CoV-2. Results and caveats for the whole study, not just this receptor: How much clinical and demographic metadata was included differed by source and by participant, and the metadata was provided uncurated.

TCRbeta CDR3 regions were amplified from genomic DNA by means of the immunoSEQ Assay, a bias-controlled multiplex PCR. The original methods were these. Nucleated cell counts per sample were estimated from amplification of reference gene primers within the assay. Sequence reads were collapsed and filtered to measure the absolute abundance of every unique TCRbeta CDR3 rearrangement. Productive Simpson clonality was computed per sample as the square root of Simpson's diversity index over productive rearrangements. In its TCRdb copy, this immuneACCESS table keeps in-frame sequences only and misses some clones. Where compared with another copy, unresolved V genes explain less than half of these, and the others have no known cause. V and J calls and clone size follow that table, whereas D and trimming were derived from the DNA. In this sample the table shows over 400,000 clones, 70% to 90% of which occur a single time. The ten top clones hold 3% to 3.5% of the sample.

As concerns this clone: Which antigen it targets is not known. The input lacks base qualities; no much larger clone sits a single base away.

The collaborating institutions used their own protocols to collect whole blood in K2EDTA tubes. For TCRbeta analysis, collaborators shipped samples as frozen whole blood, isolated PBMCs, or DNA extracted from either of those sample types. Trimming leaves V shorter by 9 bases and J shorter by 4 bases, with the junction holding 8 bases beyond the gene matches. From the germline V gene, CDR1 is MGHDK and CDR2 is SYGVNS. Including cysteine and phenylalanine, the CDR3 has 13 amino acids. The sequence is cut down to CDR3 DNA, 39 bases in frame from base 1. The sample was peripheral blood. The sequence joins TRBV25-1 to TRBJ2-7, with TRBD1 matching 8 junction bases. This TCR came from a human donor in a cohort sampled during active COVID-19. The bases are TGTGCCAGTACCTCAGGGGGCCGATACGAGCAGTACTTC. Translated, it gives CASTSGGRYEQYF.